Listed below are T cell receptor beta chains from one sample, sequenced in a study of Graves' ophthalmopathy and Graves' hyperthyroidism. TCRdb re-called the multiplex PCR reads through MiXCR, storing one row per CDR3 protein. The sample has 300,000 to 350,000 distinct CDR3 sequences, roughly 15% seen once. The sequencing input was peripheral blood. The receptors come from an adult man with Graves' ophthalmopathy. CDR3s include the opening cysteine and the closing phenylalanine or tryptophan. Fields, in order: V gene, D gene, clone size, J gene, CDR3 protein, CDR3 DNA. A D gene is named only where the DNA matches it firmly. The size field is filled for only some rows; it gives once, few, many or a size class.

v_call: TRBV11-2; d_call: NA; clone_size: many; j_call: TRBJ2-7; cdr3_aa: CASSSQQGGSYEQYF; cdr3_nt: TGTGCCAGCAGCTCTCAACAGGGGGGGTCCTACGAGCAGTACTTC
v_call: TRBV29-1; d_call: NA; clone_size: many; j_call: TRBJ2-5; cdr3_aa: CSSYKETQYF; cdr3_nt: TGCAGCTCATATAAAGAGACCCAGTACTTC
v_call: TRBV7-2; d_call: NA; clone_size: many; j_call: TRBJ1-2; cdr3_aa: CASSLGSTVNYGYTF; cdr3_nt: TGTGCCAGCAGCTTAGGCTCGACAGTTAACTATGGCTACACCTTC
v_call: TRBV6-2/TRBV6-3; d_call: NA; clone_size: many; j_call: TRBJ2-7; cdr3_aa: CASSRSIDLYEQYF; cdr3_nt: TGTGCCAGCAGCCGTTCAATAGATCTCTACGAGCAGTACTTC
v_call: TRBV6-1; d_call: NA; clone_size: many; j_call: TRBJ1-2; cdr3_aa: CASSALDHGYTF; cdr3_nt: TGTGCCAGCAGTGCGCTGGACCATGGCTACACCTTC
v_call: TRBV9; d_call: NA; clone_size: many; j_call: TRBJ2-2; cdr3_aa: CASSVGITGELFF; cdr3_nt: TGTGCCAGCAGCGTAGGAATCACCGGGGAGCTGTTTTTT
v_call: TRBV30; d_call: TRBD1; clone_size: many; j_call: TRBJ2-7; cdr3_aa: CAWSRDRGSSYEQYF; cdr3_nt: TGTGCCTGGAGTCGGGACAGGGGGTCCTCCTACGAGCAGTACTTC
v_call: TRBV10-3; d_call: TRBD1; clone_size: many; j_call: TRBJ1-5; cdr3_aa: CAISEKQGNQPQHF; cdr3_nt: TGTGCCATCAGTGAGAAACAGGGGAATCAGCCCCAGCATTTT
v_call: TRBV18; d_call: TRBD1; clone_size: many; j_call: TRBJ1-5; cdr3_aa: CASSPTGLVAQPQHF; cdr3_nt: TGTGCCAGCTCACCGACAGGGCTAGTCGCGCAGCCCCAGCATTTT
v_call: TRBV29-1; d_call: NA; clone_size: many; j_call: TRBJ2-5; cdr3_aa: CSVHRGYQETQYF; cdr3_nt: TGCAGCGTTCATCGGGGGTACCAAGAGACCCAGTACTTC
v_call: TRBV6-1; d_call: NA; clone_size: many; j_call: TRBJ2-5; cdr3_aa: CASSEVTGLLQETQYF; cdr3_nt: TGTGCCAGCAGTGAAGTTACGGGGCTCCTTCAAGAGACCCAGTACTTC
v_call: TRBV11-2; d_call: TRBD2; clone_size: many; j_call: TRBJ2-1; cdr3_aa: CASSSLAGVYNEQFF; cdr3_nt: TGTGCCAGCAGCAGCCTAGCGGGGGTCTACAATGAGCAGTTCTTC
v_call: TRBV12-3/TRBV12-4; d_call: NA; clone_size: many; j_call: TRBJ1-5; cdr3_aa: CASSQNNQPQHF; cdr3_nt: TGTGCCAGCAGTCAAAATAATCAGCCCCAGCATTTT
v_call: TRBV3-1; d_call: NA; clone_size: NA; j_call: TRBJ1-5; cdr3_aa: CASSAEGQPQHF; cdr3_nt: TGTGCCAGCAGCGCCGAGGGACAGCCCCAGCATTTT
v_call: TRBV7-2; d_call: TRBD2; clone_size: many; j_call: TRBJ2-7; cdr3_aa: CASSRRGGREHEQYF; cdr3_nt: TGTGCCAGCAGCCGCCGGGGCGGGAGGGAGCACGAGCAGTACTTC
v_call: TRBV6-1; d_call: TRBD2; clone_size: NA; j_call: TRBJ2-5; cdr3_aa: CASSLTRDGGETQYF; cdr3_nt: TGTGCCAGCAGCCTTACCCGGGACGGGGGGGAGACCCAGTACTTC
v_call: TRBV2; d_call: NA; clone_size: few; j_call: TRBJ2-7; cdr3_aa: CASSEWREKAEQYF; cdr3_nt: TGTGCCAGCAGTGAATGGCGGGAAAAAGCCGAGCAGTACTTC
v_call: TRBV6-5; d_call: NA; clone_size: many; j_call: TRBJ1-2; cdr3_aa: CASSYSLGANYGYTF; cdr3_nt: TGTGCCAGCAGTTACTCTCTGGGGGCTAACTATGGCTACACCTTC
v_call: TRBV5-1; d_call: TRBD2; clone_size: many; j_call: TRBJ2-7; cdr3_aa: CASSRGTGTSGINEQYF; cdr3_nt: TGCGCCAGCAGCCGGGGCACCGGGACTAGCGGGATTAACGAGCAGTACTTC
v_call: TRBV30; d_call: NA; clone_size: many; j_call: TRBJ1-5; cdr3_aa: CAWSPTSLTGNNQPQHF; cdr3_nt: TGTGCCTGGAGTCCCACCTCCCTAACAGGGAACAATCAGCCCCAGCATTTT
v_call: TRBV11-1; d_call: NA; clone_size: many; j_call: TRBJ2-7; cdr3_aa: CASSVVAYEQYF; cdr3_nt: TGTGCCAGCAGCGTGGTAGCCTACGAGCAGTACTTC
v_call: TRBV6-1; d_call: TRBD2; clone_size: many; j_call: TRBJ2-7; cdr3_aa: CASKWGGTYEQYF; cdr3_nt: TGTGCCAGCAAGTGGGGGGGAACCTACGAGCAGTACTTC
v_call: TRBV6-1; d_call: NA; clone_size: many; j_call: TRBJ1-6; cdr3_aa: CATKTRGSSPLHF; cdr3_nt: TGTGCCACCAAGACTCGGGGAAGCTCACCCCTCCACTTT
v_call: TRBV19; d_call: NA; clone_size: many; j_call: TRBJ1-2; cdr3_aa: CASSMTSRGVGGYTF; cdr3_nt: TGTGCCAGTAGTATGACCAGCAGGGGAGTAGGTGGCTACACCTTC
v_call: TRBV2; d_call: TRBD1; clone_size: NA; j_call: TRBJ1-5; cdr3_aa: CASSWDRVSNQPQHF; cdr3_nt: TGTGCCAGCAGTTGGGACAGGGTAAGCAATCAGCCCCAGCATTTT
v_call: TRBV6-5; d_call: TRBD1; clone_size: many; j_call: TRBJ2-7; cdr3_aa: CASSYGTGAGEQYF; cdr3_nt: TGTGCCAGCAGTTACGGGACAGGGGCGGGGGAGCAGTACTTC
v_call: TRBV11-1; d_call: TRBD2; clone_size: NA; j_call: TRBJ2-7; cdr3_aa: CASSSASVSGTGDEQYF; cdr3_nt: TGTGCCAGCAGCTCCGCATCTGTTAGCGGGACTGGGGACGAGCAGTACTTC
v_call: TRBV6-2/TRBV6-3; d_call: TRBD2; clone_size: NA; j_call: TRBJ2-3; cdr3_aa: CASSYKRGGPYPDTQYF; cdr3_nt: TGTGCCAGCAGTTACAAGCGGGGGGGCCCATATCCAGATACGCAGTATTTT
v_call: TRBV6-1; d_call: NA; clone_size: many; j_call: TRBJ1-1; cdr3_aa: CASRVGTYELTEAFF; cdr3_nt: TGTGCCAGCAGAGTAGGGACTTACGAACTGACTGAAGCTTTCTTT
v_call: TRBV11-2; d_call: NA; clone_size: many; j_call: TRBJ2-7; cdr3_aa: CASSLGSRLVGEQYF; cdr3_nt: TGTGCCAGCAGCTTAGGTTCGAGACTAGTTGGTGAGCAGTACTTC
v_call: TRBV29-1; d_call: TRBD1; clone_size: many; j_call: TRBJ1-2; cdr3_aa: CSVPDRESNYGYTF; cdr3_nt: TGCAGCGTCCCGGACAGGGAGTCTAACTATGGCTACACCTTC
v_call: TRBV5-1; d_call: NA; clone_size: many; j_call: TRBJ2-7; cdr3_aa: CASSLEGLSREQYF; cdr3_nt: TGCGCCAGCAGCTTGGAAGGTCTTTCTCGTGAGCAGTACTTC
v_call: TRBV6-5; d_call: NA; clone_size: many; j_call: TRBJ2-7; cdr3_aa: CASSYTGTILPAEQYF; cdr3_nt: TGTGCCAGCAGTTACACAGGGACGATCTTGCCCGCCGAGCAGTACTTC
v_call: TRBV28; d_call: TRBD1; clone_size: few; j_call: TRBJ1-3; cdr3_aa: CASEGARDTIYF; cdr3_nt: TGTGCCAGCGAGGGGGCGAGGGACACCATATATTTT
v_call: TRBV7-2; d_call: TRBD2; clone_size: NA; j_call: TRBJ2-5; cdr3_aa: CASSLGPSGGQETQYF; cdr3_nt: TGTGCCAGCAGCTTAGGCCCATCGGGAGGCCAAGAGACCCAGTACTTC
v_call: TRBV2; d_call: TRBD1; clone_size: many; j_call: TRBJ1-2; cdr3_aa: CASSRQGAGYGYTF; cdr3_nt: TGTGCCAGCAGTCGACAGGGGGCAGGATATGGCTACACCTTC
v_call: TRBV20-1; d_call: NA; clone_size: many; j_call: TRBJ1-1; cdr3_aa: CSAREQMNTEAFF; cdr3_nt: TGCAGTGCTAGAGAGCAGATGAACACTGAAGCTTTCTTT
v_call: TRBV10-2; d_call: TRBD1; clone_size: many; j_call: TRBJ2-7; cdr3_aa: CASSRLDSGTGYEQYF; cdr3_nt: TGCGCCAGCAGTCGCCTTGATTCCGGGACAGGCTACGAGCAGTACTTC
v_call: TRBV6-1; d_call: NA; clone_size: many; j_call: TRBJ2-5; cdr3_aa: CASSRSSETQYF; cdr3_nt: TGTGCCAGCAGCAGGTCGTCAGAGACCCAGTACTTC
v_call: TRBV30; d_call: NA; clone_size: many; j_call: TRBJ1-1; cdr3_aa: CAWSVYVNTEAFF; cdr3_nt: TGTGCCTGGAGTGTGTACGTGAACACTGAAGCTTTCTTT
v_call: TRBV15; d_call: NA; clone_size: many; j_call: TRBJ2-4; cdr3_aa: CATSIPDRDIQYF; cdr3_nt: TGTGCCACCAGCATACCCGACCGGGACATTCAGTACTTC
v_call: TRBV20-1; d_call: TRBD2; clone_size: many; j_call: TRBJ2-7; cdr3_aa: CSARVVGGRRGVYEQYF; cdr3_nt: TGCAGTGCTAGAGTGGTTGGCGGGAGGAGAGGGGTATACGAGCAGTACTTC
v_call: TRBV7-8; d_call: NA; clone_size: many; j_call: TRBJ2-7; cdr3_aa: CASSLGSRLTSEQYF; cdr3_nt: TGTGCCAGCAGCTTAGGATCGCGACTGACTTCGGAGCAGTACTTC